These 11 T cell receptor beta chains were all obtained from the same sample, sequenced in a study of blood T cell repertoires in COVID-19. Data came from immunoSEQ multiplex PCR; TCRdb stores just in-frame clones and leaves some out. This table holds about 250,000 clones, roughly 84% found once. The material sequenced was peripheral blood. The receptors come from a human donor with COVID-19, enrolled during active disease. The donor label of this sample is uncertain.

This chain uses TRBV25-1 with TRBJ1-4, with a weak D call TRBD1 (6 bases). CDR1 is MGHDK, CDR2 SYGVNS, per germline. CDR3 length: 13 amino acids. Trimming removed 6 bases at V and 5 bases at J, with 10 bases between. This CDR3 reads CASRTGENEKLFF. CDR3 coding DNA: TGTGCCAGCAGGACAGGCGAGAATGAAAAACTGTTTTTT.

The chain is built from TRBV9 and TRBJ1-6; 7 bases line up with TRBD1. The CDR3 runs 16 residues. Germline CDR1 reads SGDLS; CDR2 reads YYNGEE. V lost 4 bases and J lost 13; bases outside the gene matches: 17. The DNA for the CDR3 is TGTGCCAGCAGCCCTCCCGCCGGGGGACAGTCTTCTCCCCTCCACTTT. This sequence encodes CASSPPAGGQSSPLHF.

The CDR3 DNA reads as TGCAGTATCCAGGGGCTAGCGGGCGATTCCTACGAGCAGTACTTC. Amino acids: CSIQGLAGDSYEQYF. This chain links TRBV29-1 with TRBJ2-7, with TRBD2 matching over 8 bases. Germline V gene data show CDR1 as SQVTM and CDR2 as ANQGSEA. This CDR3 contains 15 residues.

V is TRBV28 and J is TRBJ1-6, with 7 positions matching TRBD1. Germline assignment: CDR1 MDHEN and CDR2 SYDVKM. This CDR3 is built from 16 residues. J was trimmed by 10 bases and V by 7 bases; bases with no gene match: 16. DNA for the CDR3: TGTGCCAGCAATACTCTTCCCGACAGGGTGCGATCACCCCTCCACTTT. Protein: CASNTLPDRVRSPLHF. Combining the CDR3 with reference TRBV28 and TRBJ1-6 gives the whole variable domain DVKVTQSSRYLVKRTGEKVFLECVQDMDHENMFWYRQDPGLGLRLIYFSYDVKMKEKGDIPEGYSVSREKKERFSLILESASTNQTSMYLCASNTLPDRVRSPLHFGNGTRLTVT.

The chain is built from TRBV5-1 and TRBJ2-5, with 8 bases matching TRBD1. Trimming removed 4 bases from V and 5 bases from J; junction bases left unmatched: 7. Germline lookup yields CDR1 SGHRS and CDR2 YFSETQ. CDR3 length: 14 amino acids. The CDR3 protein is CASSPRTGKETQYF. CDR3 DNA sequence: TGCGCCAGCAGCCCCCGGACAGGGAAGGAGACCCAGTACTTC. The complete variable domain, with remaining parts taken from reference TRBV5-1 and TRBJ2-5, reads KAGVTQTPRYLIKTRGQQVTLSCSPISGHRSVSWYQQTPGQGLQFLFEYFSETQRNKGNFPGRFSGRQFSNSRSEMNVSTLELGDSALYLCASSPRTGKETQYFGPGTRLLVL.

The rearrangement links TRBV7-9 to TRBJ2-7; 9 bases are shared with TRBD1. There are 15 residues in the CDR3. Germline V CDR1 and CDR2: SEHNR, FQNEAQ (reference sequence). J was trimmed by 3 bases and V by 5 bases; bases with no gene match: 8. The CDR3 coding sequence is TGTGCCAGCAGCCAACGCCGGGACAGGGACTACGAGCAGTACTTC. Protein: CASSQRRDRDYEQYF.

In this sample, this clone turned up once. The chain carries TRBV12-5 and TRBJ2-7; unclear D gene. The CDR3 is 10 amino acids. Germline CDR1 LGHNT, CDR2 FRNRAP. Trimming left V 7 bases short and J 6 bases short, with 7 bases between. The CDR3 DNA sequence: TGTGCTAGTGTCGGTGGCGAGCAGTACTTC. Translating it yields CASVGGEQYF.

This chain joins TRBV18 and TRBJ2-3; perhaps TRBD2 as D (6 bases). The germline V gene encodes CDR1 KGHSH and CDR2 LQKENI. With 6 bases removed from V and 4 bases from J, the gap between germline ends came to 17 bases. The CDR3 extends over 15 amino acids. CDR3 sequence (DNA): TGTGCCAGCTCTCCCGTGGGGCAGCGGGCAGATACGCAGTATTTT. Encoded protein: CASSPVGQRADTQYF.

This clone came up once. The J gene is TRBJ1-1, the V gene TRBV6-2 or TRBV6-3, with unresolved D. Germline V gives CDR1 MNHEY, CDR2 SVGEGT. The CDR3 is 11 amino acids. Trimming pared 6 bases from V and 9 bases from J, leaving 11 bases between. The CDR3 DNA is TGTGCCAGCAGCCGCGATATACAAGCTTTCTTT. Translation gives CASSRDIQAFF.

The chain carries TRBV9 and TRBJ2-7; 10 nucleotides match TRBD2. With 0 bases clipped from V and 6 bases from J, the junction kept 12 bases outside the gene matches. The CDR3 runs to 17 residues. CDR1 is SGDLS and CDR2 is YYNGEE in the germline V gene. The CDR3 spells CASSVEVEAGGWGEQYF. Here the CDR3 DNA reads TGTGCCAGCAGCGTAGAAGTGGAAGCGGGAGGGTGGGGCGAGCAGTACTTC.

The chain links TRBV5-5 to TRBJ2-7; TRBD2 matches at 13 bases. Losses at the gene ends were 3 bases for V and 1 base for J; bases not matched to a gene: 4. CDR1 and CDR2 (germline): SGHKS, YYEKEE (reference sequence). CDR3 length equals 16 residues. In DNA, the CDR3 is TGTGCCAGCAGCTCGCTACTAGCGGGAGGGTCCTACGAGCAGTACTTC. Its translation: CASSSLLAGGSYEQYF.